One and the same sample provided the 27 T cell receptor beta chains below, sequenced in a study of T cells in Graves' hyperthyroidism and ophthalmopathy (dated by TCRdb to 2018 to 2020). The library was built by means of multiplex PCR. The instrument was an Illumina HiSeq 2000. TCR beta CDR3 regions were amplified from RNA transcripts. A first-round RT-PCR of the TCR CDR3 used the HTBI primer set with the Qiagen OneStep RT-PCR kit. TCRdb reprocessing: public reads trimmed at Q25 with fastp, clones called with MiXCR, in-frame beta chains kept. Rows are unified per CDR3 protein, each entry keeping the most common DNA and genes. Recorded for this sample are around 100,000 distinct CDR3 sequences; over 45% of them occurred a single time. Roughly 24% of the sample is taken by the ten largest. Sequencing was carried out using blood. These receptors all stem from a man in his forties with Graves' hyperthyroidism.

The CDR3 sequence is CASGRSLGTQYF. As DNA, the CDR3 is TGTGCCAGCGGACGGAGTCTAGGTACGCAGTATTTT. The rearrangement joins TRBV7-2 to TRBJ2-3; D gene ambiguous. The V gene lost 8 bases and the J gene lost 8 bases, with 14 bases spanning the gap. The V gene's germline CDR1 is SGHTA and CDR2 FQGNSA. The CDR3 length is 12 residues.

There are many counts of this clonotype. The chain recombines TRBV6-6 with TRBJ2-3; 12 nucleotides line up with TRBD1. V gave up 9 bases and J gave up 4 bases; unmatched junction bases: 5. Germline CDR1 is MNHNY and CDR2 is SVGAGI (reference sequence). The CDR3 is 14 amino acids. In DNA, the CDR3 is TGTGCCAGAGGGACAGGGGGCATCTCAGATACGCAGTATTTT. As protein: CARGTGGISDTQYF.

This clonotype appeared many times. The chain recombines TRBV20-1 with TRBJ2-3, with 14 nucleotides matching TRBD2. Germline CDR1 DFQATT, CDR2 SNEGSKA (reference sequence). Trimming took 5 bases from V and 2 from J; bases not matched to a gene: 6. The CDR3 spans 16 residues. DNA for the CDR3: TGCAGTGCTTCCGGGACTAGCGGGAGAGTCACAGATACGCAGTATTTT. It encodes CSASGTSGRVTDTQYF.

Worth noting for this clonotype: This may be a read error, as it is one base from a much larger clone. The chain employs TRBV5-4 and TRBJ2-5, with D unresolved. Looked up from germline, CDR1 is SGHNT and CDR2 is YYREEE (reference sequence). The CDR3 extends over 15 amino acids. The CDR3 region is CASSPLRQSQETRYF. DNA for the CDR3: TGCGCCAGCAGCCCCCTAAGGCAGTCCCAAGAGACCCGGTACTTC.

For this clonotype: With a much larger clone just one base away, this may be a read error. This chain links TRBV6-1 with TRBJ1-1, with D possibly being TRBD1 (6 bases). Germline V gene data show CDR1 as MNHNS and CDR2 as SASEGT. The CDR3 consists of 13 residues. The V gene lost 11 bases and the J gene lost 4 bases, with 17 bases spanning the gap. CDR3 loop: CAGKNREGTEAFF. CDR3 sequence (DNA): TGTGCCGGCAAGAACAGGGAAGGCACTGAAGCTTTCTTT.

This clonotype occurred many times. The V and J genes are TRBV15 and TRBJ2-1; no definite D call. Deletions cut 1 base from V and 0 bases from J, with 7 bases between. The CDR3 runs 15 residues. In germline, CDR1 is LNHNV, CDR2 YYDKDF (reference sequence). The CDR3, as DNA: TGTGCCACCAGCAGAGCACCTGGCTCCTACAATGAGCAGTTCTTC. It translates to CATSRAPGSYNEQFF.

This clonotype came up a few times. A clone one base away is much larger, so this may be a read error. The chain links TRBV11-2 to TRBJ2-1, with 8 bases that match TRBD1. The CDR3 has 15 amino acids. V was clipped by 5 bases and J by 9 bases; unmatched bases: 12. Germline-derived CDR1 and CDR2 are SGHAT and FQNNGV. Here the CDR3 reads CASSLDRGKSGEQFF. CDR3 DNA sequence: TGTGCCAGCAGCCTCGACAGGGGCAAAAGTGGTGAGCAGTTCTTC. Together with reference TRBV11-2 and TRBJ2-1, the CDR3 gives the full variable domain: EAGVAQSPRYKIIEKRQSVAFWCNPISGHATLYWYQQILGQGPKLLIQFQNNGVVDDSQLPKDRFSAERLKGVDSTLKIQPAKLEDSAVYLCASSLDRGKSGEQFFGPGTRLTVL.

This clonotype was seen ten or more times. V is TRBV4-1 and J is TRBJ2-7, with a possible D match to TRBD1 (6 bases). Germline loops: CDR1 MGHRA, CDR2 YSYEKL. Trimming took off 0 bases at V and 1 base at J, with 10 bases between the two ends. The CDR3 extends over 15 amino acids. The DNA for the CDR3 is TGCGCCAGCAGCCAAGATCAGGGGCGATCCTACGAGCAGTACTTC. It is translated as CASSQDQGRSYEQYF.

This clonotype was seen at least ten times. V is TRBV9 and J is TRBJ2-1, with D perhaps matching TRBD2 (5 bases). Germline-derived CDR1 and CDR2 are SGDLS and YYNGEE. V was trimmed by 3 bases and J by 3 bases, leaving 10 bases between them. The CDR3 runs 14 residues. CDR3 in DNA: TGTGCCAGCAGCGAAACTAGTTTCTACAATGAGCAGTTCTTC. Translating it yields CASSETSFYNEQFF.

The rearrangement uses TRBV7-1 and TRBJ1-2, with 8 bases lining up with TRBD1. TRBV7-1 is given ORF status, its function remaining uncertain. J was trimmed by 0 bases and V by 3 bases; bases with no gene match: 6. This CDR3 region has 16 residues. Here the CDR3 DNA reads TGTGCCAGCAGCTCCCCACAGGGGGAATCTAACTATGGCTACACCTTC. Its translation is CASSSPQGESNYGYTF.

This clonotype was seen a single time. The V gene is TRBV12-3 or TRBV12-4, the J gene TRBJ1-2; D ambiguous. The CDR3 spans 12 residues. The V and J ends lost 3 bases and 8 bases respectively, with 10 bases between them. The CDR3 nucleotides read TGTGCCAGCAGTTTTGGTCCCGGCGGCTACACCTTC. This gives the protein CASSFGPGGYTF.

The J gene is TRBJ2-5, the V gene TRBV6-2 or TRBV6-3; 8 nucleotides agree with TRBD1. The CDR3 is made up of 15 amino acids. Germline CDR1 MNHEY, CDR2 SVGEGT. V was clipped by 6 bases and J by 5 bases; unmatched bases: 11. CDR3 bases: TGTGCCAGCAGACCCGGACAGGGAAACCTGGAGACCCAGTACTTC. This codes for CASRPGQGNLETQYF.

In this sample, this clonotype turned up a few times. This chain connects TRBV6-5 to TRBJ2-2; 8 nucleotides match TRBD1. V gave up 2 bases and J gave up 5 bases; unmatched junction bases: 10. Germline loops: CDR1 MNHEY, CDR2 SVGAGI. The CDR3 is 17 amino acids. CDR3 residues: CASSYQGQGAGTGELFF. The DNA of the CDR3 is TGTGCCAGCAGTTACCAGGGGCAGGGGGCAGGTACCGGGGAGCTGTTTTTT.

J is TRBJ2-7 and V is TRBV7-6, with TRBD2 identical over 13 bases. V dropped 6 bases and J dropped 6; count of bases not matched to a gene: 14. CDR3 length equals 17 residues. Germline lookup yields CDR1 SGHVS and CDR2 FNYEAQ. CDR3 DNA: TGTGCCAGCAGACCCTCTACGAGGGGGACTAGCGGGACCGAGCAGTACTTC. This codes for CASRPSTRGTSGTEQYF.

CDR3 region: CASSIQGPLGEQYF. The CDR3, as DNA: TGTGCCAGTAGTATACAGGGACCACTGGGGGAGCAGTACTTC. This sequence joins TRBV19 and TRBJ2-7, with D perhaps TRBD1 or TRBD2 (5 bases each). The germline gives CDR1 LNHDA, CDR2 SQIVND (reference sequence). CDR3 length equals 14 residues. V was shortened by 2 bases and J by 7 bases, with 15 bases between the two germline ends.

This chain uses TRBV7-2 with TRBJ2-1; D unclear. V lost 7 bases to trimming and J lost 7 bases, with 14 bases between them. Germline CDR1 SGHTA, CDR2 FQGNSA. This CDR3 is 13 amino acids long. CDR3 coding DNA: TGTGCCAGCACCCTAGATGGACGGAATGAGCAGTTCTTC. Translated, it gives CASTLDGRNEQFF.

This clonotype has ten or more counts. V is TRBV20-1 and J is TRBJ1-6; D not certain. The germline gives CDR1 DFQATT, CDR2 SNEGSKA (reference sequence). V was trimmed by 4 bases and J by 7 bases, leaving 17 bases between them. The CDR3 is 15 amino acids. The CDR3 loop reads CSATGTDLDNSPLHF. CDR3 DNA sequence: TGCAGTGCTACCGGTACGGACTTAGACAATTCACCCCTCCACTTT.

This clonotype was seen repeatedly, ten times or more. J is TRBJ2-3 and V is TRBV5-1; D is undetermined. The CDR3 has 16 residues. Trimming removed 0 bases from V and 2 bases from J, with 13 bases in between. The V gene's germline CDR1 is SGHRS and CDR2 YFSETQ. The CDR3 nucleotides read TGCGCCAGCAGCTTGGGTCTATCTGCGCCCACAGATACGCAGTATTTT. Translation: CASSLGLSAPTDTQYF.

CDR3 residues: CAAEQGGNGYTF. CDR3 sequence (DNA): TGTGCAGCAGAACAGGGGGGTAATGGCTACACCTTC. The chain carries TRBV6-5 and TRBJ1-2; 8 positions agree with TRBD1. This CDR3 is built from 12 residues. Germline-derived CDR1 and CDR2 are MNHEY and SVGAGI.

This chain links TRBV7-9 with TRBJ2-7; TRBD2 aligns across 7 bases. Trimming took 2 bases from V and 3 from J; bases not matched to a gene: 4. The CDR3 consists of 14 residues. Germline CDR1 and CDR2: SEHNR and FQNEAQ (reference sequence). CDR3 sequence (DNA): TGTGCCAGCAGCTTACGACTAGCAGGCTACGAGCAGTACTTC. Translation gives CASSLRLAGYEQYF.

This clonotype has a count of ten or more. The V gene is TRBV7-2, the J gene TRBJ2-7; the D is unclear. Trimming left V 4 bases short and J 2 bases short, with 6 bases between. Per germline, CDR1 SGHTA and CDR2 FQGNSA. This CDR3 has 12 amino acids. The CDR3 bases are TGTGCCAGCAGCTCTCACACCTACGAGCAGTACTTC. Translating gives CASSSHTYEQYF.

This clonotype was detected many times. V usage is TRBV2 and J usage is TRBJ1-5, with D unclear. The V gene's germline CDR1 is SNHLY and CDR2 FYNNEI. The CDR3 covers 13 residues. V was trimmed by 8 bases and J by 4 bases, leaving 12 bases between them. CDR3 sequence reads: CASRRTENQPQHF. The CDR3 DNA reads TGTGCCAGCCGAAGGACGGAGAATCAGCCCCAGCATTTT.

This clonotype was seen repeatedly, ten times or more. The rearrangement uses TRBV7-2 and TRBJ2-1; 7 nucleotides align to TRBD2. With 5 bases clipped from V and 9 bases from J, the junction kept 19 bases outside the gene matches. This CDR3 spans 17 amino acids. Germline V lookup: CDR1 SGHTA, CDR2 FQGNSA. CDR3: CASSRSVGGGVRTEQFF. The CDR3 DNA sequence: TGTGCCAGCAGCCGCTCCGTGGGGGGAGGGGTGAGGACTGAGCAGTTCTTC.

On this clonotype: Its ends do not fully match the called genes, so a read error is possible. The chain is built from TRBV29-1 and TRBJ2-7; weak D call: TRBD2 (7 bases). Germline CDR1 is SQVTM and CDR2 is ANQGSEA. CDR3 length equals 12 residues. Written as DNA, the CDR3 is TGCAGGACAGGACTAGTACTGGGCGAGCAGCACTTC. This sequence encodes CRTGLVLGEQHF.

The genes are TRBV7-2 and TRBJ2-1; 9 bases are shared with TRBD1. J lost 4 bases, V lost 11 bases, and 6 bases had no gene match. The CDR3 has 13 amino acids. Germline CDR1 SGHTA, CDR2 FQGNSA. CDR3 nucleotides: TGTGCCCGTCCCGGGACAGGGTACAATGAGCAGTTCTTC. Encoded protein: CARPGTGYNEQFF.

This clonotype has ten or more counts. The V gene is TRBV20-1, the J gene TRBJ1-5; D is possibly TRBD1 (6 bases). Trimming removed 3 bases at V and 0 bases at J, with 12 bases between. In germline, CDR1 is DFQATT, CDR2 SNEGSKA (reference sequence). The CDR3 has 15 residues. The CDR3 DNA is TGCAGTGCTAGTCCAGGGGACTATAGCAATCAGCCCCAGCATTTT. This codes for CSASPGDYSNQPQHF.

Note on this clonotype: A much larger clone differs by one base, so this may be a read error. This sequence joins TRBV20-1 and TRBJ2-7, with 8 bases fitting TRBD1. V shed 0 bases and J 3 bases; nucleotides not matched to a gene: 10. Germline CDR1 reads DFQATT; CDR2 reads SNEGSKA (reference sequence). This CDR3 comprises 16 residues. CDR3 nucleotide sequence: TGCAGTGCTAGAGATAGGAGAGGGACAGGAGTCTACGAGCAGTACTTC. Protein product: CSARDRRGTGVYEQYF.